This T cell receptor (beta chain) was sequenced in a study of cytomegalovirus exposure and HLA in healthy donors (dated by TCRdb to 2015 to 2018). For context, the study as a whole: In an earlier analysis of under 750 of the donors, 250 to 350 Gb of sequence data and some 120 million unique TCR beta sequences from 180 million or so T cells were reported. Using immunosequencing, the study profiled T cell repertoires from around 670 subjects and related those repertoires to cytomegalovirus serostatus. Besides the first cohort of more than 650 subjects, a separate validation cohort made up of roughly 120 different subjects was used. In a later genetic analysis, genome-wide SNP genotypes for about 65% of the roughly 700 donors were used, and that subset was treated as a discovery cohort. The aim of the study was to test whether cataloging public T cell receptors could identify signatures of past pathogen exposure. Across some 400 genotyped donors of the cohort, an average of approximately 240,000 unique TCR beta nucleotide sequences per donor were sequenced, and roughly 17% of those sequences were non-productive. Because of strong linkage in the cohort, roughly five DR-DQ haplotypes were treated as single units for association and clustering. Roughly 300 gigabases of sequencing data and around 85 million unique TCR sequences made up an early release that covered 500 to 650 HLA-typed donors. Donor age, sex, ethnicity and CMV serostatus were compiled alongside the repertoire data. Rather than drawing on any new phenotypic data, the later analysis identified candidate immune exposures from TCR beta sequences and the way those sequences occurred across donors. All discovery cohort repertoires had been generated on a single sequencing platform. High-throughput TCR immunosequencing, statistical association of individual TCRs with disease status, and machine learning were combined to predict cytomegalovirus infection status. Both class I and class II loci were covered by HLA typing, at four-digit resolution. In a later analysis, previously published TCR beta repertoires from 550 to 750 donors were re-analyzed and high-resolution HLA genotyping was added so that TCR occurrence patterns could be studied. The genetic ancestry cluster associated with self-reported Caucasian donors included over 65% of the 300 to 400 genotyped donors. The number of typed donors differed by locus: about 620-640 for A, B, C, DRB1 and DQB1; approximately 520 for DQA1; some 610 for DPA1; and around 450 for DPB1. An earlier analysis of roughly 600 of the donors used high-throughput TCR beta sequencing to judge whether each TCR beta V gene segment behaved as functional or pseudogenic. What the work shows at the level of the full study, not this receptor alone: A later genetic analysis reported fewer N-insertions in productive TCRs among donors in an Asian-associated ancestry cluster than the roughly 700-donor mean. A cluster of highly shared sequence variants was judged likely to be a technical artifact of the sequencing pipeline. When HLA alleles, especially DR and DQ, strongly co-occurred, TCR associations were difficult to assign to individual alleles. In an earlier analysis of some 640 of the donors, most TCR beta V segments were observed in productive rearrangements about 90% or about 30% of the time, broadly matching IMGT annotations. In a later analysis, HLA-associated TCR beta chains were found to be more clonally expanded and to have lower generation probabilities than equally common non-associated chains. The study listed 170 or so TCR beta chains as associated with cytomegalovirus. Some IMGT-functional V segments, including TRBV6-2 and TRBV6-3, could not be told apart with the 87-base-pair reads, so those segments were excluded. According to a later analysis, parvovirus B19, influenza, CMV and Epstein-Barr virus appeared linked to several top co-occurrence clusters. The authors suggested that the approach could potentially be generalized to other disease states and immunological phenotypes. At a false discovery rate of 0.05, a later analysis linked some 17,000 TCR beta sequences to specific HLA alleles. The earlier analysis of about 600 of the donors excluded approximately 17 rarely observed V segments, including chromosome 9 orphons, because counts were too low. A later genetic analysis associated a missense DCLRE1C variant with V-gene and J-gene trimming of TCR beta chains, and an independent cohort replicated the association. Most TCR sequences were seen in very few donors, while some public TCRs were found in many individuals. Most CMV-associated TCR beta chains appeared to be HLA-restricted in a later analysis, and the HLA associations seemed to be driven largely by CMV exposure. The presence/absence analyses assumed that sequencing depth was roughly uniform across donors, and that assumption may not be true. Correlated functional status among segregating V segments might reflect linkage disequilibrium, but an unknown experimental factor could not be ruled out. The only immune exposure information available for the cohort was CMV serostatus. Because some donors lacked HLA typing at each locus, the association tests relied only on the typed subset. In vitro tests confirmed that a few of the cytomegalovirus-associated TCR beta chains recognize cytomegalovirus antigens. This cohort had only TCR beta chains sequenced, and the lack of alpha or paired-chain data limited which features could be detected. A later analysis found that TCR association rates varied across HLA loci, with DRB1 alleles showing the most associated TCRs and HLA-C alleles the fewest. The classifier was reported to diagnose cytomegalovirus status with high specificity and sensitivity in both the original and validation cohorts. A further reported finding was that TCR beta sequences accurately predicted the HLA-A and HLA-B alleles for most subjects in the first cohort.

The V end loses 5 bases and the J end loses 7 bases, and a stretch of 17 bases separates them. Taken from the germline V gene, the CDR1 and CDR2 loops are SGHTA and FQGNSA. Measured from the cysteine to the phenylalanine, the CDR3 is 14 residues long. Only the CDR3 region is kept as DNA, spanning 42 bases read in frame from base 1. This clone appeared once. Its specific antigen is unknown. The input lacks base qualities; no much larger clone sits a single base away. The library was made by the immunoSEQ multiplex PCR assay. For the multiplex PCR, a mixture combining 60 forward primers for TCR Vbeta segments and 13 reverse primers for TCR Jbeta segments was used. The CDR3 region of rearranged TCR beta genes was amplified from genomic DNA with a multiplex PCR assay. Amplified TCR beta libraries were sequenced as 87-base-pair reads on the Illumina HiSeq System. Per the original workflow: Across the 500 to 850 repertoires, a later analysis counted some 80 million unique TCR beta chains, 9 million to 14 million of which were shared by at least two donors. To remove PCR and sequencing errors, raw reads were error-corrected and collapsed into unique sequences using a nearest-neighbor algorithm that merged closely related sequences. Alignment of CDR3 sequences to IMGT reference sequences was used to assign V, D and J gene segments. For a sequence to be retained, a match of at least six nucleotides to both a V gene segment and a J gene segment was required. Rearrangements were called productive when the CDR3 lacked stop codons and stayed in frame with V and J; all others were non-productive. Following IMGT convention, CDR3 was defined as the stretch from the second conserved V-encoded cysteine up to the conserved J-encoded phenylalanine. Sequences without an unambiguous match to a single V gene segment were excluded from the earlier analysis of 500 to 700 of the donors. An earlier analysis of a few hundred of the donors called V segments functional above 56.7% productive rearrangements and segregating when the between-donor standard deviation exceeded 5%. A statistical classification framework was built to diagnose cytomegalovirus status from the catalog of TCR beta chain sequences. In a later analysis, V and J genes were assigned by comparing TCR nucleotide sequences against IMGT/GENE-DB human TR gene sequences. In a later analysis, CDR3 sequences and most-parsimonious VDJ recombination scenarios were assigned using the TCRdist pipeline. A later analysis defined each TCR beta chain by its CDR3 amino acid sequence plus V-gene family, and excluded reads lacking a unique V-gene family. In a later analysis, fewer than 600 highly shared, low-generation-probability nucleotide sequences were removed to address suspected cross-contamination and a sequencing artifact. In a later analysis, a clonal expansion index for each public chain was calculated from normalized within-repertoire ranks of inferred template counts. In a later analysis, generation probabilities were computed with a VDJ recombination model fitted to out-of-frame rearrangements, and the resulting probabilities were checked against IGoR. In a later analysis, TCR-TCR, TCR-HLA and TCR-CMV co-occurrence was scored with hypergeometric tests, and a repertoire-size bias correction was applied to TCR pairs. To estimate false discovery rates, a later analysis permuted the HLA or CMV assignments 20 times. In a later analysis, co-occurring TCRs were grouped with DBSCAN, and TCRdist sequence similarity was added when clustering was performed within HLA-allele-positive subsets. Repertoires with fewer than 30,000 or more than 120,000 public chains, plus five repertoires with anomalous nucleotide sharing, were excluded from co-occurrence clustering. TCRdb holds this immuneACCESS table with in-frame rearrangements only. Some clones are missing; in checked studies, unresolved V genes explain under half, and the rest has no known cause. That table is the source of V, J and clone size, and D and trimming were worked out from the DNA. This sample gives about 120,000 clones in total; 75% to 85% of them show up just once. The top ten clones comprise more than 1.5% of the sample.

The cohort was made up of 500 to 850 healthy bone marrow donors. At the time of sampling, all cohort members were nominally healthy, though unrecorded immune exposures were likely present. The donor was CMV seronegative and belonged to the group of 352 seronegative cohort members. A peripheral blood sample was collected from each donor, and TCR beta sequencing was performed on peripheral blood mononuclear cells. Genomic DNA extraction from the blood cell samples was performed with the Qiagen DNeasy Blood Extraction Kit. This sequence originates from a man aged 40-49 years in good health and CMV-seronegative. Input material: PBMCs. In this chain, TRBV7-2 is recombined with TRBJ1-2; a tentative D call is TRBD1 (5 bases match). The CDR3 amino acid sequence is: CASSTPGREVGYTF. The nucleotide sequence reads TGTGCCAGCAGCACCCCAGGGCGGGAGGTTGGCTACACCTTC.